The entry that follows covers one T cell receptor (beta chain) sequence. Its antigen target is currently unknown. Base quality data are lacking; no much larger clone is found one base away. The immunoSEQ Assay, a bias-controlled multiplex PCR, was used to amplify TCRbeta CDR3 regions from genomic DNA. The original methods were these. Within the assay, amplification of reference gene primers was used to estimate how many nucleated cells each sample contained. To quantify the absolute abundance of each unique TCRbeta CDR3 rearrangement, sequence reads were collapsed and filtered. For each sample, productive Simpson clonality was calculated as the square root of Simpson's diversity index across productive rearrangements. Drawn from immuneACCESS, this table holds only the in-frame rearrangements with V and J called that TCRdb kept. Clones are partly lost; checked studies trace under half to an unresolved V gene and leave the rest unexplained. V and J calls and clone size follow that table, whereas D and trimming were derived from the DNA. For this sample there are about 97,000 clones; about 86% appear just once. The ten largest account for around 2% of the sample.

The sample belongs to a study of blood T cell repertoires in COVID-19 (dated by TCRdb to the early 2020s). Study-wide context: The collaborator samples originated in the United States, Italy and Spain and spanned the acute and convalescent phases of COVID-19. The material from the prospective study consisted of cDNA or gDNA derived from T cells, B-cell-depleted T cells, or PBMCs. Subjects who had been exposed to COVID-19, were actively infected with it, or had recovered from it provided the deeply sampled blood TCRbeta repertoires that made up the dataset. The repertoires were made available in a free public database intended to serve as a resource for research on the immune response to SARS-CoV-2. The samples were drawn from two sources: the first 160 participants of the ongoing ImmuneRACE study, and over 950 subjects contributed by 6 global collaborators. Nearly every sample came with metadata listing a de-identified subject ID, COVID-19 status, age in years and sex. Where available, HLA class I and class II types were taken from metadata supplied by the sample provider and were not determined by assay-based typing.

In Seattle, one collaborating source enrolled patients while the infection was active and tracked those patients longitudinally over the course of disease. Each collaborating institution followed its own protocols to collect whole blood in K2EDTA tubes. For TCRbeta analysis, collaborators shipped samples in one of three forms: frozen whole blood, isolated PBMCs, or DNA extracted from either of those sample types. CDR1 is given as LNHDA and CDR2 as SQIVND, both from the germline V gene (reference sequence). The CDR3 goes from the cysteine to the phenylalanine over 15 residues. The only DNA kept is the CDR3, 45 bases in frame from the first base. V is trimmed back by 5 bases and J by 2 bases, and the junction contains 8 bases that no gene match accounts for. Broad study findings and their caveats: The amount of clinical and demographic metadata varied by source and participant and was provided uncurated.

Sequencing input: peripheral blood. This receptor was taken from a man in his fifties with COVID-19, enrolled during active disease. Here the chain combines TRBV19 and TRBJ2-7, with 8 middle bases fitting TRBD1. The sequenced DNA: TGTGCCAGTAGTGCTGCGGGCAGGGGGCCCTACGAGCAGTACTTC. Its translation is CASSAAGRGPYEQYF.